The 18 T cell receptor beta chains in this list originate from one sample, sequenced in a study of T cells in localized non-small cell lung cancer. The data were produced by immunoSEQ multiplex PCR, yet TCRdb's version contains in-frame clones alone and is incomplete. The table has about 29,000 clones, 87% seen once. The material was peripheral blood, obtained before any cancer treatment. The receptors shown here come from a male donor aged 60 or over with stage I lung adenocarcinoma.

A few counts support this clone. The chain has TRBV7-8 and TRBJ2-1; D not resolved. This CDR3 spans 14 amino acids. V was trimmed by 1 base and J by 9 bases, leaving 13 bases between them. Germline lookup yields CDR1 SGHVS and CDR2 FQNEAQ. CDR3 nucleotide sequence: TGTGCCAGCAGCTTAGGACTGTTCCCCTCTGAGCAGTTCTTC. Protein product: CASSLGLFPSEQFF.

This clone has just one count. This chain's CDR3 is CASSQEAQRYNEQFF. DNA of the CDR3: TGCGCCAGCAGCCAAGAAGCACAGCGTTACAATGAGCAGTTCTTC. This chain connects TRBV4-3 to TRBJ2-1; no clear D. Germline values: CDR1 LGHNA, CDR2 YSLEER. The CDR3 consists of 15 residues. Trimming stripped 0 bases from V and 4 bases from J, with 10 bases between.

The chain uses TRBV5-1 and TRBJ2-3; 7 positions agree with TRBD1. V was pared by 1 base and J by 2 bases, with 7 bases of the junction left unmatched. CDR3 length: 16 amino acids. Germline assignment: CDR1 SGHRS and CDR2 YFSETQ. The CDR3: CASSLFSQGVTDTQYF. The CDR3 DNA reads TGCGCCAGCAGCTTGTTCTCCCAGGGGGTCACAGATACGCAGTATTTT.

The gene calls are TRBV7-9 and TRBJ2-7; a weak D match, TRBD1 (6 bases). This CDR3 is 14 amino acids long. The V gene lost 5 bases and the J gene lost 5 bases, with 16 bases spanning the gap. Germline assignment: CDR1 SEHNR and CDR2 FQNEAQ (reference sequence). As DNA, the CDR3 is TGTGCCAGCAGCAACGAACTCTCAGGGGACGAGCAGTACTTC. Its protein is CASSNELSGDEQYF.

This chain links TRBV29-1 with TRBJ1-4; D gene ambiguous. Trimming removed 4 bases from V and 6 bases from J, with 12 bases in between. Germline loops: CDR1 SQVTM, CDR2 ANQGSEA. The CDR3 runs 13 residues. The CDR3 here is CSVGEGLDEKLFF. The CDR3 DNA follows: TGCAGCGTTGGGGAGGGTTTAGATGAAAAACTGTTTTTT.

The rearrangement links TRBV4-2 to TRBJ1-6, with 9 bases that match TRBD1. Germline lookup yields CDR1 LGHNA and CDR2 YNFKEQ. V dropped 5 bases and J dropped 1; count of bases not matched to a gene: 3. CDR3 length: 16 amino acids. The CDR3 loop is CASSGTGNSYNSPLHF. CDR3 in DNA: TGTGCCAGCAGCGGGACAGGGAATTCCTATAATTCACCCCTCCACTTT.

This sequence joins TRBV28 and TRBJ1-2, with 7 bases aligning to TRBD1. V lost 5 bases, J lost 1 base, and 4 bases stayed unmatched. Looked up from germline, CDR1 is MDHEN and CDR2 is SYDVKM. CDR3 size: 14 residues. The CDR3 loop is CASSQGGVNYGYTF. The DNA of the CDR3 is TGTGCCAGCAGTCAGGGGGGGGTTAACTATGGCTACACCTTC.

J is TRBJ1-2 and V is TRBV10-1; TRBD1 agrees at 8 bases. CDR1 is WNHNN and CDR2 is SYGVQD in the germline V gene (reference sequence). The V gene end was trimmed by 3 bases and the J gene end by 1 base; junction bases not matched to a gene: 4. CDR3 length equals 15 residues. This CDR3 is CASSEKDRVNYGYTF. In DNA, the CDR3 is TGCGCCAGCAGTGAAAAGGACAGGGTTAACTATGGCTACACCTTC.

The chain joins TRBV19 to TRBJ2-2, with 9 positions matching TRBD1. Germline CDR1 and CDR2: LNHDA and SQIVND (reference sequence). V lost 7 bases and J lost 4; bases outside the gene matches: 16. CDR3 length equals 18 residues. The CDR3 protein is CASTSRSRDRVGTGELFF. CDR3 bases: TGTGCCAGTACCTCTCGGAGTAGGGACAGGGTTGGCACCGGGGAGCTGTTTTTT.

This rearrangement joins TRBV19 to TRBJ1-5, with TRBD1 matching 8 bases. Trimming removed 1 base from V and 3 bases from J; junction bases left unmatched: 5. This CDR3 has 16 residues. Germline CDR1 and CDR2: LNHDA and SQIVND (reference sequence). Written as DNA, the CDR3 is TGTGCCAGTAGTATAGGACAGGGGCCTTCCAATCAGCCCCAGCATTTT. Its translation is CASSIGQGPSNQPQHF.

The gene calls are TRBV7-2 and TRBJ2-1, with 10 bases fitting TRBD2. Germline V gene lookup returns CDR1 SGHTA and CDR2 FQGNSA. With V trimmed by 2 bases and J by 6 bases, 7 bases remained unmatched. The CDR3 runs to 16 residues. In nucleotides, the CDR3 is TGTGCCAGCAGCTTACAAAGCGGGGGGGCCGTCAATGAGCAGTTCTTC. It translates to CASSLQSGGAVNEQFF. Based on the CDR3 plus reference TRBV7-2 and TRBJ2-1, the full variable domain is GAGVSQSPSNKVTEKGKDVELRCDPISGHTALYWYRQSLGQGLEFLIYFQGNSAPDKSGLPSDRFSAERTGGSVSTLTIQRTQQEDSAVYLCASSLQSGGAVNEQFFGPGTRLTVL.

In this sample, this clone turned up once. The chain recombines TRBV5-5 with TRBJ1-5; weak D call: TRBD1 (5 bases). Trimming took off 2 bases at V and 7 bases at J, with 13 bases between the two ends. Germline lookup yields CDR1 SGHKS and CDR2 YYEKEE (reference sequence). The CDR3 is 14 amino acids. CDR3: CASSFWDGDQPQHF. The DNA for the CDR3 is TGTGCCAGCAGCTTCTGGGACGGCGACCAGCCCCAGCATTTT. Using reference TRBV5-5 and TRBJ1-5 for the parts outside the CDR3, the full variable domain is DAGVTQSPTHLIKTRGQQVTLRCSPISGHKSVSWYQQVLGQGPQFIFQYYEKEERGRGNFPDRFSARQFPNYSSELNVNALLLGDSALYLCASSFWDGDQPQHFGDGTRLSIL.

CDR3 sequence reads: CASSHSSGGASKQFF. CDR3 nucleotides: TGTGCCAGTAGTCACTCTAGCGGGGGGGCTTCGAAACAGTTCTTC. This chain connects TRBV19 to TRBJ2-1; 12 nucleotides match TRBD2. Germline V CDR1 and CDR2: LNHDA, SQIVND (reference sequence). The CDR3 runs to 15 residues. The V segment lost 5 bases and the J segment 13 bases; nucleotides outside the gene matches: 12.

The rearrangement uses TRBV30 and TRBJ2-3; tentatively, D is TRBD2 (7 bases). The ends were cut back, 5 bases at V and 2 bases at J, with 14 bases in the middle. The CDR3 is made up of 14 amino acids. CDR1 and CDR2 (germline): GTSNPN, SVGIG (reference sequence). The DNA for the CDR3 is TGTGCCTGGGGGGGGGCCTCTGTCACAGATACGCAGTATTTT. Translation: CAWGGASVTDTQYF.

The chain couples TRBV19 to TRBJ1-5; 8 nucleotides agree with TRBD1. Germline V CDR1 and CDR2: LNHDA, SQIVND (reference sequence). CDR3 length: 16 residues. The ends lost 10 bases at V and 4 bases at J; junction bases unmatched: 15. The CDR3 region has the DNA TGTGCCACAACATACACCGGGACAGGACGTAATCAGCCCCAGCATTTT. Residues: CATTYTGTGRNQPQHF.

The chain recombines TRBV7-6 with TRBJ1-6; TRBD1 is a possible D gene (5 bases). Germline CDR1 is SGHVS and CDR2 is FNYEAQ. CDR3 length: 13 residues. V gave up 6 bases and J gave up 8 bases, with 11 bases separating them. The CDR3, as DNA: TGTGCCAGCAGGTTAATGGGGGATTCACCCCTCCACTTT. Encoded protein: CASRLMGDSPLHF.

V and J are TRBV4-3 and TRBJ1-2; D remains unclear. With 1 base removed from V and 7 bases from J, the gap between germline ends came to 13 bases. From germline, CDR1 is LGHNA and CDR2 YSLEER. CDR3 length: 14 residues. The CDR3 nucleotides are TGCGCCAGCAGCCAAGCCCGTGGTCTGGGTGGCTACACCTTC. Protein: CASSQARGLGGYTF.

A note on this clone: Other nucleotide sequences in the sample specify the same CDR3. The CDR3 DNA follows: TGCGCCAGCAGCCAAGGACGGGGGGAGACCGAAGCTTTCTTT. Its protein is CASSQGRGETEAFF. The chain links TRBV4-3 to TRBJ1-1, with D maybe TRBD1 (5 bases). V lost 1 base, J lost 8 bases, and 14 bases lay in between. This CDR3 is 14 amino acids long. Germline V gene data show CDR1 as LGHNA and CDR2 as YSLEER.